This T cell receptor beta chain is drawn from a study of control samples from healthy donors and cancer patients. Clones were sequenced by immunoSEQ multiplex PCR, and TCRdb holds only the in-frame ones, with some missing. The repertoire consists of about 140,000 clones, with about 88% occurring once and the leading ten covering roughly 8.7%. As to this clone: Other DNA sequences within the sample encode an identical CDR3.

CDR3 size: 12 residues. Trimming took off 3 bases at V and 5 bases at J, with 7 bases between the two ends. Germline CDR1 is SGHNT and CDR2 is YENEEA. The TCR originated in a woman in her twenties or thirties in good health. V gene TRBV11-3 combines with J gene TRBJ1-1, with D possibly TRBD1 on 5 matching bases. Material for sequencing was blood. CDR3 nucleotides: TGTGCCAGCAGCTTGAGGGGAACTGAAGCTTTCTTT. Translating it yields CASSLRGTEAFF.